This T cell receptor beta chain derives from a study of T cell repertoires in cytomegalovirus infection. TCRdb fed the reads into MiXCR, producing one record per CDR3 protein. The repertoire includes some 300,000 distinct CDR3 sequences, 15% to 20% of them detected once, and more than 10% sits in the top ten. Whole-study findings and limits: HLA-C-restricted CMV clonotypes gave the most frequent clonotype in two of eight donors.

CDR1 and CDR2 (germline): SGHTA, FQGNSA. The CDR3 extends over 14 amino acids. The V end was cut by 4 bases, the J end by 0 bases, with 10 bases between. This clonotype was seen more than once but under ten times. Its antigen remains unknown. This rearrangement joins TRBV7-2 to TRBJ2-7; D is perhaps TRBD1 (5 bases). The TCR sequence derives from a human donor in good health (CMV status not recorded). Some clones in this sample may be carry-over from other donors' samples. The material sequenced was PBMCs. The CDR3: CASSSTANSYEQYF. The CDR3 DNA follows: TGTGCCAGCAGCTCGACAGCAAACTCCTACGAGCAGTACTTC.